This is a list of T cell receptor beta chains from one sample in a study of tumor and adjacent non-tumor tissue in lung cancer. In TCRdb, the multiplex PCR reads were re-called with MiXCR into one record per CDR3 protein. The sample lists under 95,000 distinct CDR3 sequences, roughly 80% occurring once. The sequenced material came from distant non-tumor lung tissue. These receptors came from a man aged 55 to 70 with non-small cell lung cancer. CDR3s include the opening cysteine and the closing phenylalanine or tryptophan. Fields, in order: CDR3 length, clone size, D gene, V gene, J gene, CDR3 DNA, CDR3 protein. The D gene is left open where the match is weak. Expanded clones are given a class, and other clones once, few, many or no size at all.

>13|few|NA|TRBV11-2|TRBJ2-6
TGTGCCAGCAGTCCTATCTCTGGGGCCAACGTCACTTTC
CASSPISGANVTF
>15|NA|NA|TRBV28|TRBJ1-5
TGTGCCAGCTGTGAACCCGGGGGAACCCATCAGCCCCAGCATTTT
CASCEPGGTHQPQHF
>15|NA|TRBD1|TRBV11-2|TRBJ2-1
TGTGCCAGCAGCCAAGAGGGACAGGGGTTCAATGAGCAGTTCTTC
CASSQEGQGFNEQFF
>14|NA|TRBD1|TRBV12-3/TRBV12-4|TRBJ1-1
TGTGCCATCAGTCGACAGGGGCTGAACACTGAAGCTTTCTTT
CAISRQGLNTEAFF
>13|NA|NA|TRBV11-2|TRBJ2-5
TGTGCCATCAGCTCTATAGGAGAAGAAACCCAGTACTTC
CAISSIGEETQYF
>16|NA|NA|TRBV4-3|TRBJ2-6
TGTGCCAGCAGGCAAGGGACGGTGTCTGGGGCCAACGTCCTGACTTTC
CASRQGTVSGANVLTF
>12|NA|NA|TRBV11-2|TRBJ2-1
TGTGCTAGCAGCATAGGGGACAATGAGCAGTTCTTC
CASSIGDNEQFF
>14|NA|NA|TRBV20-1|TRBJ2-5
TGTAGTGCTAACCCCCCCAATACAGAAGAGACCCAGTACTTC
CSANPPNTEETQYF
>14|NA|NA|TRBV20-1|TRBJ2-2
TGCAGTCCTGGATTCTCCGAGAACACCGGGGAGCTGTTTTTT
CSPGFSENTGELFF
>15|NA|TRBD2|TRBV20-1|TRBJ2-7
TGCAGTGCTAGAGGCGATAGCGGGCTGTTGGACGAGCAGTACTTC
CSARGDSGLLDEQYF
>13|NA|NA|TRBV11-1|TRBJ2-7
TGTGCCACCAGCTACGGGCAGACCTACGAGGAGTATTTC
CATSYGQTYEEYF
>17|few|TRBD2|TRBV6-5|TRBJ2-6
TGTGCCAATAGCCTAGCGGGAGCCAGCTCCGGTGCCAACGTCCTGACTTTC
CANSLAGASSGANVLTF
>15|NA|NA|TRBV6-5|TRBJ1-5
TGTGTGAGCAGTTACCTACAGGGAAGCAATCAGCACCAGCATTTT
CVSSYLQGSNQHQHF
>14|NA|NA|TRBV11-2|TRBJ1-1
TGTCCCAGCAACTTGACGGGGAGAGGGACTGAAGCTTTCTTT
CPSNLTGRGTEAFF
>17|NA|TRBD1|TRBV5-1|TRBJ1-4
TGCGCCAGCAGCCTGGAATCCGGGACAGGGGGAGATGAAAAACTGTTTTTT
CASSLESGTGGDEKLFF
>15|NA|NA|TRBV20-1|TRBJ1-5
TGCGGTGCGCTCAGAGTGAGGGAGGGCATAAAGGCCCAGCATTTT
CGALRVREGIKAQHF
>15|NA|NA|TRBV11-2|TRBJ1-6
TGTGCCAGCAACTTAGGAGGGGACAATAATTCAGCCCTCCACTTC
CASNLGGDNNSALHF
>14|NA|NA|TRBV11-1|TRBJ2-5
TGTGGCAGTCAACCTGTCACGGGAATTGGGGCCCAGTACTTC
CGSQPVTGIGAQYF
>14|NA|NA|TRBV7-8|TRBJ2-2
TGTGCCAGCAGCTCGGGACATAGCCCCGGGGAGCTGTTTTTT
CASSSGHSPGELFF
>14|NA|NA|TRBV20-1|TRBJ1-6
TGCAGTGCTATCCGGGATGGGGACGGGTCACCACTCCACTTT
CSAIRDGDGSPLHF
>15|NA|TRBD1|TRBV20-1|TRBJ2-7
TGCTGTGCTAGAGATTTTGCACAGGGGGCTGGTGAGCAGTACTTC
CCARDFAQGAGEQYF
>17|NA|TRBD2|TRBV11-3|TRBJ2-3
TGTGCCAGCAGTCCCTGCTTGGGAGCGGGAGGAACAGGTACGCAGTATTTT
CASSPCLGAGGTGTQYF
>11|NA|NA|TRBV29-1|TRBJ2-5
TGCAGCGTTGCAGTCGGGGAGGCCCAGTACTTC
CSVAVGEAQYF
>13|NA|TRBD1|TRBV20-1|TRBJ2-7
TGCAGTGTTGCCGGGACAGGGGGTTTCGAGCAGTACTTC
CSVAGTGGFEQYF
>14|NA|TRBD2|TRBV5-4|TRBJ2-3
TGTACCAACGGGAGCGGGGGGTACACAGATACGCAGTATTTT
CTNGSGGYTDTQYF
>15|NA|TRBD2|TRBV11-1|TRBJ2-2
TGTGCCAGTAGCTTAGGCGGGAGAAGCACCGGGGAGCCGTATTTT
CASSLGGRSTGEPYF
>16|once|TRBD2|TRBV5-4|TRBJ2-1
TGTGCCAGCAGCCATAATAGCGGGACTTCGGGGAATGAGCAGTTCTTC
CASSHNSGTSGNEQFF
>15|NA|NA|TRBV13|TRBJ1-1
TGTGACAACAGCCAACAGGGCCTGCAGCGCGCTGAAGCTTTCTTT
CDNSQQGLQRAEAFF
>13|NA|NA|TRBV20-1|TRBJ1-5
TGCAGTGCTAGAGCACAGGAGGACCAGCCCCAGCGTTTT
CSARAQEDQPQRF
>15|NA|TRBD1|TRBV7-9|TRBJ2-7
TGTGTCAGCAGCCCCCAGGGTTCGACAGGGGAGAAGCAGTACTTC
CVSSPQGSTGEKQYF
>16|NA|TRBD2|TRBV4-3|TRBJ2-5
TGCGCCAGCAGCCAAGACGGTACGGGAGGCGGGGAGACCCAGTACTTC
CASSQDGTGGGETQYF
>14|NA|NA|TRBV2|TRBJ2-2
TGTGCCAGCAGTGATGCTGTTGTACAGGGGGAGCTGTTTTTT
CASSDAVVQGELFF
>13|NA|NA|TRBV12-3/TRBV12-4|TRBJ2-2
TGTGCCAGCAGGAAGGATAACACTGGGGGGCTGTTTTTT
CASRKDNTGGLFF